This T cell receptor (beta chain) was identified in a study of T-cell memory formation after mild COVID-19. General study results and limits: The study found contracting CD4+ clones mainly in CM and EM and contracting CD8+ clones in EMRA.

5'RACE with constant-segment primers built TCRalpha and TCRbeta cDNA libraries with UMIs. Each CDR3 protein gets one entry after TCRdb re-called the 5' RACE reads with MiXCR. The table records about 110,000 distinct CDR3 sequences, about 15% of them present only once. CDR1 is SGHTA and CDR2 is FQGTGA in the germline V gene. The CDR3 has 15 residues. V lost 6 bases, J lost 3 bases, and 2 bases stayed unmatched. This clonotype has at least ten counts. As yet, its antigen is unknown. Material: PBMCs or a T cell subset sorted from them (not recorded which). This receptor was identified in a man aged 18-30 years who had mild COVID-19 (a few samples of this study predate the infection). Cell type and time point are not known. The chain has TRBV7-3 and TRBJ2-3; 14 bases match TRBD2. The chain's CDR3 is CASRRTSGGTDTQYF. In DNA form, the CDR3 reads TGTGCCAGCAGACGGACTAGCGGGGGGACAGATACGCAGTATTTT.